This T cell receptor (beta chain) came from a study of naive and memory T cell subsets. This clonotype has at least ten counts. Its antigen is still unknown. Study observations and caveats: Activation and differentiation may alter RNA-based TCR counts.

Four subsets defined by CD45RA and CD27 were sorted after CD3, CD4, CD8 and live/dead staining. J lost 9 bases, V lost 6 bases, and 16 bases had no gene match. From germline, CDR1 is SQVTM and CDR2 ANQGSEA. This CDR3 region has 14 residues. An equimolar mix of two oligonucleotides served as the beta constant-region primer for TRBC1 and TRBC2. Ligated cDNA was amplified by four rounds of PCR with nested alpha and beta constant-region primers and SP2. TCRdb reprocessed the UMI-ligation and nested PCR reads via MiXCR and lists one record per CDR3 protein. The table lists some 82,000 distinct CDR3 sequences, over 9% of them singletons.

This TCR was sampled from a human donor in good health. The sample taken for sequencing was naive CD8+ T cells from blood. This sequence joins TRBV29-1 and TRBJ2-7; 8 nucleotides agree with TRBD1. This CDR3 is CSVLTGQGAIGQYF. The CDR3 nucleotides are TGCAGCGTCCTTACGGGCCAGGGGGCCATCGGGCAGTACTTC.